This entry describes one TCR beta chain. Its cognate antigen has yet to be identified. Per-nucleotide qualities are absent, and no much larger clonotype sits a single base away. To isolate intraepithelial and lamina propria lymphocytes from graft specimens, dithiothreitol, EDTA incubations and collagenase D digestion were used. Serial intestinal graft biopsy specimens collected up to 600 days after transplant underwent bulk TCR-beta sequencing. This specimen comes from a study of graft-versus-host responses after intestinal transplantation (dated by TCRdb to the early 2020s). With respect to the entire study: Multivisceral, liver-intestinal, or isolated intestinal transplants were received by the recipients. Rather than going through the commercial service, samples from a few later patients were sequenced in-house on an Illumina MiSeq and processed with MiXCR. Of the roughly 24 intestinal transplant recipients enrolled in the cohort, one of whom was a retransplant, a few patients without pretransplant specimens were excluded. Alloreactive clones were identified by sequencing pre-transplant mixed lymphocyte reaction products and comparing these products with unstimulated pre-transplant donor and recipient T cells. A peak of at least 4% donor T cells among recipient peripheral blood mononuclear cells was the definition used for donor T cell macrochimerism. Every recipient was given anti-thymocyte globulin induction, followed by approximately 3 years of maintenance tacrolimus and steroids. After intestinal transplantation, graft-versus-host and host-versus-graft alloreactive T cell clones were followed in the graft, circulation and bone marrow using bulk TCR-beta CDR3 sequencing. What the research found in general, with its limitations: Early after transplant, peak levels of circulating GvH clones were found to be associated with declines in HvG clones. Conclusions were limited by the relatively low number and heterogeneity of intestinal transplant patients. In patients with donor T cell macrochimerism, the allografts had high GvH to HvG T cell clonal ratios. GvH clones turned up in recipient bone marrow, with some appearing earlier in ileal mucosa or blood, a pattern consistent with an intestinal mucosal origin.

The library was produced with the immunoSEQ multiplex PCR assay. For most patients, genomic DNA was subjected to high-throughput TCR-beta CDR3 sequencing by Adaptive Biotechnologies. Turning to the authors' computational methods: TCR sequencing data for over 15 patients were retrieved from Adaptive's ImmunoSEQ software; a few other patients were processed with MiXCR and VDJtools. CDR3 nucleotide sequences shared between donor and recipient were removed because the origin of such sequences could not be assigned. Alloreactive clones required at least 2-fold expansion over unstimulated cells and minimum CFSE-low frequency of 0.002% (template counts) or 0.001% (read counts). A clone was considered mappable if detected in the sequenced pre-transplant spleen, lymph node, or MLR CFSE-low populations of the donor or recipient. Cumulative frequency of alloreactive clones was calculated as a percentage of all sequences weighted by copy number. TCRdb obtained this table from immuneACCESS and retained in-frame rearrangements with V and J assigned. These tables miss some clones; where compared with another copy, unresolved V genes account for less than half of the shortfall, and the remainder is unexplained. V and J calls and clone size are as listed in that table; D and trimming were resolved from the DNA. A total of roughly 16,000 clones appear in this sample, around three fifths of them only once. The ten largest clones take up 9.5% to 15% of the sample.

This TCR came from a human patient who received an intestinal transplant, so some T cells may come from the graft donor. The specimen was ileum tissue, collected 524 days after transplant.

The sequenced DNA: TGTGCCACCAGCACTATCAGCACAGATACGCAGTATTTT. Its translation reads: CATSTISTDTQYF. Here the chain combines TRBV15 and TRBJ2-3; the D gene is unclear. The CDR3 holds 13 amino acids from the cysteine to the phenylalanine. The entry retains the CDR3 DNA only, 39 bases that are in frame from base 1. Per the germline V gene (reference sequence), LNHNV is the CDR1 and YYDKDF is the CDR2. V is pared back by 4 bases and J by 0 bases, with 5 bases lying between the germline termini.